A selection of T cell receptor beta chains follows, all from one sample in a study of regulatory T cells in long-lasting Graves disease. TCRdb ran MiXCR on the multiplex PCR reads and lists one entry per CDR3 protein. The sample gives approximately 500,000 distinct CDR3 sequences, 20% to 25% of which show up once; roughly 7% is in the top ten. Material: peripheral blood mononuclear cells (PBMCs), obtained when the disease was refractory, from a patient treated with antithyroid drugs. Receptors were obtained from a female donor with Graves disease. Each CDR3 is given with its conserved first and last residue. A D gene is named only where the DNA matches it firmly. Rows give clone size only sometimes, using once, few, many, or a class for an expanded clone.

D	J	V	size	DNA	CDR3
NA	TRBJ1-2	TRBV5-4	many	TGTGCCAGCAGCTTGTCAGGTGGGGAGTGGTATGGCTACACCTTC	CASSLSGGEWYGYTF
NA	TRBJ1-2	TRBV28	many	TGTGCCAGCAGCCCCCCCGGGGTCAAGGTTGGCTACACCTTC	CASSPPGVKVGYTF
NA	TRBJ1-5	TRBV6-5	few	TGTGCCAGCAGTTACTCGGGCCGAGATCAGCCCCAGCATTTT	CASSYSGRDQPQHF
NA	TRBJ2-6	TRBV7-9	few	TGTGCCAGCAGCTTAGCCCGAAAATTCTCTGGGGCCAACGTCCTGACTTTC	CASSLARKFSGANVLTF
NA	TRBJ2-1	TRBV28	NA	TGTGCCAGCAGTAATAGCGGAGCAGCGAGCTACAATGAGCAGTTCTTC	CASSNSGAASYNEQFF
NA	TRBJ2-2	TRBV10-3	NA	TGTGCCATCAGTGACAGGGCAGGGGAGTTTGGCGGGGAGCTGTTTTTT	CAISDRAGEFGGELFF
NA	TRBJ2-6	TRBV7-9	NA	TGTGCCAGCAGCTTAGATCGAGGAGGGGCCAACGTCCTGACTTTC	CASSLDRGGANVLTF
TRBD2	TRBJ2-7	TRBV7-3	few	TGTGCCAGCAGCCCTACAGGAGCGGGGGGACCCTACGAGCAGTACTTC	CASSPTGAGGPYEQYF
TRBD1	TRBJ2-5	TRBV20-1	NA	TGCAGTGCCGGGGGGCCCGGGACAGGGCAAGGAGAGACCCAGTACTTC	CSAGGPGTGQGETQYF
NA	TRBJ1-5	TRBV3-1	few	TGTGCCAGCAGCCAAGACGGGGGGGCGGGCAATCAGCCCCAGCATTTT	CASSQDGGAGNQPQHF
NA	TRBJ2-1	TRBV7-2	NA	TGTGCCAGCAGCTTAGATCGAAGCTCCTACAATGAGCAGTTCTTC	CASSLDRSSYNEQFF
TRBD2	TRBJ2-2	TRBV28	few	TGTGCCAGCAGGGGGACTAGCGGGGGGTACCTGAACACCGGGGAGCTGTTTTTT	CASRGTSGGYLNTGELFF
NA	TRBJ1-4	TRBV6-1	many	TGTGCCAGCAAGGTGGGGGGGCCTGGGGAAAAACTGTTTTTT	CASKVGGPGEKLFF
NA	TRBJ1-1	TRBV7-2	many	TGTGCCAGCAGCTACGGACGAGGTTACGTGAACACTGAAGCTTTCTTT	CASSYGRGYVNTEAFF
TRBD2	TRBJ2-7	TRBV5-1	few	TGCGCCAGCAGCTTGGAGGCTAGCGGGGTCGGGGAGCAGTACTTC	CASSLEASGVGEQYF
TRBD1	TRBJ1-1	TRBV19	few	TGTGCCAGTAGTAGAGACAGGGACTCCGAAGCTTTCTTT	CASSRDRDSEAFF
NA	TRBJ1-4	TRBV4-1	few	TGCGCCAGCAGCCCCAATCATGAAAAACTGTTTTTT	CASSPNHEKLFF
NA	TRBJ1-1	TRBV13	NA	TGTGCCAGCACCCCCCCGATGGGGGAGAGCACTGAAGCTTTCTTT	CASTPPMGESTEAFF
NA	TRBJ1-1	TRBV7-3	NA	TGTGCCAGCAGCCCCCGCCACGGTGAAAACACTGAAGCTTTCTTT	CASSPRHGENTEAFF
NA	TRBJ1-5	TRBV3-1	few	TGTGCCAGCAGCCCCGGACCCACACCGCATCAGCCCCAGCATTTT	CASSPGPTPHQPQHF
NA	TRBJ2-3	TRBV7-3	NA	TGTGCCAGCAGCTTAATTGCTGGGTACACAGATACGCAGTATTTT	CASSLIAGYTDTQYF
TRBD1	TRBJ1-6	TRBV5-1	many	TGCGCCAGCAGCCGGGGACAGGGCGTTGGTTCACCCCTCCACTTT	CASSRGQGVGSPLHF